The 2 T cell receptor beta chains below come from one sample, sequenced in a study of blood T cells in healthy people across ages. Primed by a sample-barcoded 5' primer and a J-beta primer mix, a second PCR proceeded for 7 to 11 cycles. TCRdb processed the 5' RACE reads anew with MiXCR; each CDR3 protein has one entry. Among about 900,000 distinct CDR3 sequences listed, roughly 52% were seen once. The sequenced sample was blood. These receptor sequences come from a man aged 30 to 45 in good health.

The chain recombines TRBV20-1 with TRBJ1-6, with D unresolved. CDR1 and CDR2 (germline): DFQATT, SNEGSKA (reference sequence). The CDR3 has 14 amino acids. V gave up 6 bases and J gave up 3 bases, with 12 bases separating them. CDR3 in DNA: TGCAGTGCCCAAGCACAGATCTATAATTCACCCCTCCACTTT. It yields the protein CSAQAQIYNSPLHF.

This clonotype was seen only a few times. The rearrangement joins TRBV4-1 to TRBJ2-3; possibly TRBD2 for D (6 bases). Germline CDR1 and CDR2: MGHRA and YSYEKL. The CDR3 totals 14 residues. The V gene lost 3 bases and the J gene lost 2 bases, with 9 bases spanning the gap. CDR3 sequence: CASSQDYLTDTQYF. Written as DNA, the CDR3 is TGCGCCAGCAGCCAGGACTACCTCACAGATACGCAGTATTTT.